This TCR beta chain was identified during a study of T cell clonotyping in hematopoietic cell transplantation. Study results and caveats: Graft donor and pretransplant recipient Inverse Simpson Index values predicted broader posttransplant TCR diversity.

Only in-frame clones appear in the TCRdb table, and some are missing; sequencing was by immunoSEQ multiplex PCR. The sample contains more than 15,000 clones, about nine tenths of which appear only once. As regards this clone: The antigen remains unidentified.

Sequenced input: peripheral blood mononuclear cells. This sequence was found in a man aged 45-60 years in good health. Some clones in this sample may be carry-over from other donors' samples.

The DNA for the CDR3 is TGTGCCAGCAGCTCTTATGAGACCCAGTACTTC. Encoded protein: CASSSYETQYF. The chain has TRBV7-2 and TRBJ2-5; D is undetermined. Germline CDR1 SGHTA, CDR2 FQGNSA. The CDR3 covers 11 residues. V gave up 4 bases and J gave up 5 bases, with 5 bases separating them. Full variable domain (outside the CDR3, taken from reference TRBV7-2 and TRBJ2-5): GAGVSQSPSNKVTEKGKDVELRCDPISGHTALYWYRQSLGQGLEFLIYFQGNSAPDKSGLPSDRFSAERTGGSVSTLTIQRTQQEDSAVYLCASSSYETQYFGPGTRLLVL.